Below, one T cell receptor beta chain is given with its context. The entry originates in a study of blood T cell repertoires in COVID-19. Study details: The United States, Italy and Spain provided the acute and convalescent COVID-19 samples.

Authors' analysis steps: By means of reference gene primer amplification, nucleated cell counts were estimated. Libraries were prepared by immunoSEQ multiplex PCR; TCRdb keeps only in-frame clonotypes and omits some of them. That table supplies the V and J calls and clone size; D and trimming were determined from the DNA. There are 250,000 to 300,000 clones in the sample; roughly 86% occur only once, and around 11% lies in the top ten. One Seattle source followed patients from active infection through their disease course. Sequencing input: peripheral blood. The sequence was obtained from a woman aged 30 to 39 with COVID-19, enrolled during active disease.

The CDR3 is CASSSGLRGRGSYEQYF. The CDR3 DNA reads as TGCGCCAGCAGCTCGGGACTTCGGGGACGGGGGAGCTACGAGCAGTACTTC. The V gene is TRBV5-1, the J gene TRBJ2-7, with D possibly TRBD2 on 6 matching bases. Germline V lookup: CDR1 SGHRS, CDR2 YFSETQ. V lost 3 bases, J lost 3 bases, and 22 bases lay in between. The length of the CDR3 is 17 residues.